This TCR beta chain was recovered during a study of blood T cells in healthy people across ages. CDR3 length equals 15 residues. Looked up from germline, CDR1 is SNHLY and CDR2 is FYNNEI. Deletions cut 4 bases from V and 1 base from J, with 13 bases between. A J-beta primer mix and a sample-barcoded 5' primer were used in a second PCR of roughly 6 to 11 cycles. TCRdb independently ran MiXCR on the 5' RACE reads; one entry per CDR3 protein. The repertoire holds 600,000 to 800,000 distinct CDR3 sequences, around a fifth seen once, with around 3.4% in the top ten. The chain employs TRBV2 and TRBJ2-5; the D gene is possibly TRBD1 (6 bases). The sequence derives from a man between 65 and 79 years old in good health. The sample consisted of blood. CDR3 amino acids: CASSVGQLTQETQYF. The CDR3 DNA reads TGTGCCAGCAGTGTAGGACAGCTCACCCAAGAGACCCAGTACTTC.